The 5 T cell receptor beta chains given below trace back to one sample, sequenced in a study of glioma-infiltrating T cells after dendritic cell vaccination. The assay was immunoSEQ multiplex PCR, and TCRdb's table has in-frame clones only and misses some. The sample yields about 94,000 clones, approximately 84% seen once. Time point defined: after dendritic cell vaccination, including at tumor progression/relapse. This specimen was blood, taken after dendritic cell vaccination. The receptors derive from a human donor with glioblastoma.

Here the CDR3 reads CASSSALGGFSNQPQHF. Here the CDR3 DNA reads TGTGCCAGCAGTTCCGCCCTAGGGGGATTTAGCAATCAGCCCCAGCATTTT. V is TRBV28 and J is TRBJ1-5; possibly TRBD1 for D (6 bases). Deletions cut 4 bases from V and 0 bases from J, with 16 bases between. Germline V gene data show CDR1 as MDHEN and CDR2 as SYDVKM. CDR3 size: 17 residues.

In this sample, this clone turned up a few times. The chain joins TRBV7-2 to TRBJ2-6; D is unclear. The V and J ends lost 5 bases and 4 bases respectively, with 9 bases between them. This CDR3 has 14 residues. Germline V gene data show CDR1 as SGHTA and CDR2 as FQGNSA. CDR3 DNA sequence: TGTGCCAGCAGCCACCTCCGGGGGGCCAACGTCCTGACTTTC. Protein sequence: CASSHLRGANVLTF.

For the CDR3, the DNA is TGCGCCAGCACCCTCCGGGACAAAAACACCGGGGAGCTGTTTTTT. Translated: CASTLRDKNTGELFF. The chain has TRBV5-1 and TRBJ2-2; perhaps TRBD1 as D (6 bases). This CDR3 has 15 amino acids. Germline CDR1 is SGHRS and CDR2 is YFSETQ. V shed 6 bases and J shed 2 bases, with 14 bases lying between them.

This clone was counted only a few times. V is TRBV28 and J is TRBJ2-3; tentatively, D is TRBD2 (5 bases). V lost 0 bases, J lost 4 bases, and 14 bases lay in between. In germline, CDR1 is MDHEN, CDR2 SYDVKM. The CDR3 runs 16 residues. CDR3 in DNA: TGTGCCAGCAGTTTATGGAGGGCTAGCCCCTCAGATACGCAGTATTTT. Residues: CASSLWRASPSDTQYF.

This chain joins TRBV27 and TRBJ2-1; D may be TRBD1 (6 bases). With 0 bases removed from V and 6 bases from J, the gap between germline ends came to 15 bases. The CDR3 covers 16 residues. Germline V gene lookup returns CDR1 MNHEY and CDR2 SMNVEV (reference sequence). The CDR3 sequence is CASSLSRGFLFNEQFF. The CDR3 nucleotides read TGTGCCAGCAGTTTATCCAGGGGTTTCCTTTTCAATGAGCAGTTCTTC.